This T cell receptor beta chain was profiled in a study of tumor-infiltrating lymphocytes in primary liver carcinoma. Study-wide results and caveats: Tumor-adjacent and tumor-blood pairs displayed less overlap than did pairs of tumor regions.

Unsorted bulk tissue, about 18-31 mg of it, served as the source for co-extraction of RNA and DNA. Germline V gene sequence: CDR1 SGHAT, CDR2 FQDESV (reference sequence). The CDR3 is made up of 12 amino acids. A word on this clonotype: Its antigen is unknown. A junction end diverges from the germline sequence, so it may reflect a read error.

Total RNA (around 500 ng) served as template for TCR beta cDNA synthesis primed by a constant-region primer. Three rounds of nested multiplex PCR with slightly modified ARM-PCR produced TCR beta libraries. TRBV1-TRBV30 forward and Cbeta reverse primers drove the first two roughly 10-cycle rounds. MiXCR, applied by TCRdb to the multiplex PCR reads, yields one record per CDR3 protein. The data contain 90,000 to 150,000 distinct CDR3 sequences, approximately 71% of them singletons. The sequenced sample consisted of tumor-adjacent normal liver tissue. The TCR was taken from a woman aged 55-69 years with primary liver carcinoma and hepatitis B virus infection. This rearrangement joins TRBV11-1 to TRBJ2-7; D is unresolved. For the CDR3, the DNA is TGCGCCAGCAGCCATCGGTCCTACGAGCAGCACTTC. This translates into CASSHRSYEQHF.